Here is one TCR beta chain with its context. Produced via immunoSEQ multiplex PCR; TCRdb's table is partial and in-frame only. The table lists about 84,000 clones, 86% of them singletons. These data belong to a study of cytotoxic CD8 clonotypes in ibrutinib-treated CLL. For the study at large: Patients attained some 24 partial and 2 complete responses; at median about 70 months, about 15 remained remitted while around twelve progressed.

CDR1 SGHTA and CDR2 FQGNSA come from the germline V gene. This CDR3 is built from 13 residues. The germline V and J ends were trimmed by 5 bases and 10 bases, with 18 bases remaining between them. Sequences were derived from PBMCs, sampled before ibrutinib treatment. The clonotype originates from a human donor with chronic lymphocytic leukemia. The rearrangement joins TRBV7-2 to TRBJ2-7; D is uncertain. The CDR3 sequence is CASSPGPSRVQYF. The DNA for the CDR3 is TGTGCCAGCAGCCCTGGGCCCTCCCGAGTTCAGTACTTC. The full variable domain, completed using reference TRBV7-2 and TRBJ2-7, is GAGVSQSPSNKVTEKGKDVELRCDPISGHTALYWYRQSLGQGLEFLIYFQGNSAPDKSGLPSDRFSAERTGGSVSTLTIQRTQQEDSAVYLCASSPGPSRVQYFGPGTRLTVT.